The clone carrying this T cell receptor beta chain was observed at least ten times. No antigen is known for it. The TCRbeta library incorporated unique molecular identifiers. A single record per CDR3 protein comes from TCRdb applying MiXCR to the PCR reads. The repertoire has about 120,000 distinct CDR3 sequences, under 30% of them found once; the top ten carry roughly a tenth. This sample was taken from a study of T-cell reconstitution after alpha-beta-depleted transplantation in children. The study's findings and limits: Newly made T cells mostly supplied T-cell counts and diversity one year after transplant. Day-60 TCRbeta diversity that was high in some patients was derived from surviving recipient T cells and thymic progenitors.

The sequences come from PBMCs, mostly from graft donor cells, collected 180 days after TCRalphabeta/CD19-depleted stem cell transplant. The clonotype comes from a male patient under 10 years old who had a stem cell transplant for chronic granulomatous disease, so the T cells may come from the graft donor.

CDR3 nucleotides: TGTGCCAGCAGCCAAGGAATATCGACAGTCACATACGAGCAGTACTTC. Protein: CASSQGISTVTYEQYF. The chain carries TRBV3-1 and TRBJ2-7; weak D call: TRBD1 (5 bases). This CDR3 is built from 16 residues. V dropped 1 base and J dropped 4 bases, with 17 bases sitting between them. Looked up from germline, CDR1 is LGHDT and CDR2 is YNNKEL (reference sequence).